These T cell receptor beta chains were read from a single sample in a study of T cells in tuberculosis. Produced via immunoSEQ multiplex PCR; TCRdb's table is partial and in-frame only. Of 45,000 or so clones listed, roughly 96% are singletons. The source material was PBMCs. These receptors were taken from a donor aged 10 to 29 with latent tuberculosis or without tuberculosis infection. Both conserved end residues are part of each CDR3. D genes are given only for firm matches. Clone size is stated in some rows and not others, as once, few, many or a class when expanded.

NA TRBJ1-2 NA TRBV5-1 CASSLPREGGYTF TGCGCCAGCAGCTTGCCCAGGGAAGGGGGCTACACCTTC
NA TRBJ2-7 NA TRBV10-3 CATLRSNEQYF TGTGCCACCCTTCGGTCAAACGAGCAGTACTTC
NA TRBJ1-1 NA TRBV2 CASSETDRVGPNTEAFF TGTGCCAGCAGTGAAACGGATCGTGTGGGGCCGAACACTGAAGCTTTCTTT
NA TRBJ1-4 NA TRBV5-6 CASSSLNPGGEKLFF TGTGCCAGCAGCTCTCTCAATCCCGGGGGGGAAAAACTGTTTTTT
NA TRBJ1-4 TRBD1 TRBV6-5 CASSYVQGATNEKLFF TGTGCCAGCAGTTACGTGCAGGGGGCAACTAATGAAAAACTGTTTTTT
NA TRBJ1-2 NA TRBV7-7 CASSTTVVPYGYTF TGTGCCAGCAGCACGACAGTTGTACCCTATGGCTACACCTTC
NA TRBJ2-1 TRBD1 TRBV28 CASRPGTDPNNEQFF TGTGCCAGCAGACCCGGGACAGATCCTAACAATGAGCAGTTCTTC
NA TRBJ2-5 NA TRBV25-1 CASSGGGAYQETQYF TGTGCCAGCAGTGGCGGGGGCGCGTACCAAGAGACCCAGTACTTC
NA TRBJ1-3 NA TRBV15 CATSRDRAGLGNTIYF TGTGCCACCAGCAGAGATCGGGCAGGGTTAGGAAACACCATATATTTT
NA TRBJ2-1 NA TRBV27 CASSLRGSYNEQFF TGTGCCAGCAGTTTAAGGGGTTCCTACAATGAGCAGTTCTTC
NA TRBJ1-4 TRBD1 TRBV11-2 CASSLRPGQGARGNEKLFF TGTGCCAGCAGCTTAAGACCCGGACAGGGGGCGCGTGGTAATGAAAAACTGTTTTTT
NA TRBJ2-3 NA TRBV2 CASGTRGADTQYF TGTGCCAGCGGAACCAGGGGGGCAGATACGCAGTATTTT
NA TRBJ1-1 NA TRBV29-1 CSVESKDSGEAFF TGCAGCGTTGAATCCAAGGACAGCGGCGAAGCTTTCTTT
once TRBJ1-6 NA TRBV6-6 CASSYEVAQNSPLHF TGTGCCAGCAGTTACGAGGTGGCCCAAAATTCACCCCTCCACTTT
NA TRBJ1-1 TRBD1 TRBV11-2 CASSSGTGPTEAFF TGTGCCAGCAGCTCCGGGACAGGGCCCACTGAAGCTTTCTTT
NA TRBJ2-3 TRBD2 TRBV15 CATSRDLTSVGTDTQYF TGTGCCACCAGCAGAGATTTAACTAGCGTAGGCACAGATACGCAGTATTTT
NA TRBJ1-5 NA TRBV25-1 CASSEFSGAQPQHF TGTGCCAGCAGTGAGTTCTCTGGGGCTCAGCCCCAGCATTTT
NA TRBJ1-2 NA TRBV29-1 CSVAGRGFNYGYTF TGCAGCGTGGCCGGGAGGGGGTTTAACTATGGCTACACCTTC
NA TRBJ1-2 TRBD1 TRBV7-9 CASRTAQGKNYGYTF TGTGCCAGCAGAACCGCACAGGGGAAAAACTATGGCTACACCTTC
NA TRBJ1-1 TRBD1 TRBV18 CASSPQGANTEAFF TGTGCCAGCTCACCGCAGGGGGCGAACACTGAAGCTTTCTTT
NA TRBJ2-3 TRBD2 TRBV7-2 CASSFGLAGGPRTDTQYF TGTGCCAGCAGCTTCGGACTAGCGGGGGGGCCGCGCACAGATACGCAGTATTTT
NA TRBJ2-1 NA TRBV25-1 CASSGPEQFF TGTGCCAGCAGTGGGCCCGAGCAGTTCTTC
NA TRBJ2-7 NA TRBV18 CASSPLGRSVGAYEQYF TGTGCCAGCTCACCATTAGGGCGATCAGTCGGGGCCTACGAGCAGTACTTC
NA TRBJ2-1 TRBD2 TRBV10-1 CASSESLAGSGEQFF TGCGCCAGCAGTGAGTCTCTAGCGGGGTCGGGTGAGCAGTTCTTC
once TRBJ1-4 TRBD1 TRBV4-1 CASSQAVPGQGKLFF TGCGCCAGCAGCCAAGCCGTCCCGGGACAGGGAAAACTGTTTTTT
NA TRBJ2-3 NA TRBV5-4 CASSLEGGGTDTQYF TGTGCCAGCAGCTTGGAGGGAGGCGGCACAGATACGCAGTATTTT
NA TRBJ2-7 NA TRBV10-2 CASSDGYGVPREQYF TGCGCCAGCAGTGACGGGTACGGGGTCCCGCGGGAGCAGTACTTC
NA TRBJ1-4 TRBD1 TRBV5-6 CASQGQGIEKLFF TGTGCCAGCCAGGGACAGGGGATTGAAAAACTGTTTTTT
NA TRBJ2-2 TRBD2 TRBV5-1 CASSPPGLAGTGELFF TGCGCCAGCAGCCCGCCGGGACTAGCGGGTACCGGGGAGCTGTTTTTT
NA TRBJ1-6 TRBD1 TRBV30 CAWSGGQGNSPLHF TGTGCCTGGAGCGGAGGACAGGGCAATTCACCCCTCCACTTT
NA TRBJ1-4 TRBD1 TRBV27 CASRKDRELGEEKLFF TGTGCCAGCAGGAAAGACAGGGAATTGGGGGAGGAAAAACTGTTTTTT
NA TRBJ2-1 TRBD2 TRBV19 CASSRRESGGAEQFF TGTGCCAGTAGCCGACGGGAGAGCGGGGGGGCTGAGCAGTTCTTC
NA TRBJ1-2 TRBD1 TRBV7-9 CASSYGTDYGYTF TGTGCCAGCAGTTATGGGACAGACTATGGCTACACCTTC
NA TRBJ2-7 TRBD1 TRBV27 CASSFGDRVSYEQYF TGTGCCAGCAGTTTTGGGGACAGAGTCTCCTACGAGCAGTACTTC
NA TRBJ1-2 TRBD1 TRBV5-1 CASGQGYSYGYTF TGCGCCAGTGGACAGGGTTATAGCTATGGCTACACCTTC
NA TRBJ2-7 TRBD1 TRBV6-1 CASSEGQGSNEQYF TGTGCCAGCAGCGAGGGACAGGGTAGCAACGAGCAGTACTTC
NA TRBJ1-4 NA TRBV25-1 CASSESQGTNEKLFF TGTGCCAGCAGTGAATCTCAGGGGACTAATGAAAAACTGTTTTTT
NA TRBJ2-2 NA TRBV11-3 CASSLAGVTGELFF TGTGCCAGCAGCTTAGCGGGGGTCACCGGGGAGCTGTTTTTT
NA TRBJ1-1 TRBD1 TRBV27 CASSSTGRSTEAFF TGTGCCAGCAGTTCGACAGGGCGCTCCACTGAAGCTTTCTTT
once TRBJ1-1 TRBD1 TRBV5-1 CASSLVRGDTEAFF TGCGCCAGCAGCTTGGTCAGGGGGGACACTGAAGCTTTCTTT
NA TRBJ1-1 NA TRBV28 CASRSQGSNTEAFF TGTGCCAGCAGGTCACAGGGTAGTAACACTGAAGCTTTCTTT
NA TRBJ1-2 TRBD1 TRBV30 CAWTKTGVFGYTF TGTGCCTGGACTAAGACAGGGGTATTCGGCTACACCTTC
NA TRBJ2-1 NA TRBV25-1 CASSIRDSDGNEQFF TGTGCCAGCAGTATCCGGGACTCCGATGGCAATGAGCAGTTCTTC
NA TRBJ2-7 NA TRBV6-6 CASRRRSYEQYF TGTGCCAGTAGGAGGCGCTCCTACGAGCAGTACTTC
NA TRBJ2-6 NA TRBV15 CATSPRTSGANVLTF TGTGCCACCAGCCCCCGAACTTCTGGGGCCAACGTCCTGACTTTC
NA TRBJ2-7 NA TRBV29-1 CSVEVRDHEQYF TGCAGCGTTGAAGTCAGGGATCATGAGCAGTACTTC
NA TRBJ2-1 TRBD1 TRBV5-1 CASSQTGNYYNEQFF TGCGCCAGCAGCCAGACAGGGAACTACTACAATGAGCAGTTCTTC
NA TRBJ1-2 TRBD1 TRBV30 CAWSVGTGGTNYGYTF TGTGCCTGGAGTGTAGGGACAGGGGGTACTAACTATGGCTACACCTTC
NA TRBJ2-7 NA TRBV13 CASSSTDDTYEQYF TGTGCCAGCAGCTCGACCGACGACACCTACGAGCAGTACTTC
NA TRBJ1-1 NA TRBV11-2 CASSRERLSTEAFF TGTGCCAGCAGTAGAGAGAGGTTGAGCACTGAAGCTTTCTTT